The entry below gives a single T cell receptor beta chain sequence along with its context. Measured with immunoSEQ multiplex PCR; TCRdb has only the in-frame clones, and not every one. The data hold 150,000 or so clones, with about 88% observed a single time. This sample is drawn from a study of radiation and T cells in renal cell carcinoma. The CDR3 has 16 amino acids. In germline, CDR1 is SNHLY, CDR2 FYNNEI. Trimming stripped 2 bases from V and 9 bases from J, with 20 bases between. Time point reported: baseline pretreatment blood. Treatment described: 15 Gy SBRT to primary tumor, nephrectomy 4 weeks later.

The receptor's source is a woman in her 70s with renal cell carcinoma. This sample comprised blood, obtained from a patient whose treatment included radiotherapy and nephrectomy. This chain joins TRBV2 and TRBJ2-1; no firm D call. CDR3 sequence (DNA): TGTGCCAGCAGTGAATCCCCTGGGCTTCGATCGAGTGAGCAGTTCTTC. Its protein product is CASSESPGLRSSEQFF.